The 32 T cell receptor beta chains reported below all come from one sample, sequenced in a study of cytomegalovirus exposure and HLA in healthy donors. This PCR relied on a set of 60 Vbeta primers and 13 Jbeta primers. Generated by immunoSEQ multiplex PCR, the TCRdb table keeps only in-frame clones and is missing some. Of more than 90,000 clones listed, under 85% are singletons. The source material was PBMCs. The receptors were gathered from a man aged 40-50 years in good health and CMV-seronegative.

This clone has just a few counts. As DNA, the CDR3 is TGCAGCACCCGGGACAGCTCGGCCGAGCAGTACTTC. This translates into CSTRDSSAEQYF. V is TRBV29-1 and J is TRBJ2-7; 7 bases map to TRBD1. V lost 8 bases and J lost 6; bases outside the gene matches: 10. The CDR3 runs to 12 residues. Germline assignment: CDR1 SQVTM and CDR2 ANQGSEA.

The rearrangement uses TRBV4-1 and TRBJ1-5; 8 bases agree with TRBD1. J lost 1 base, V lost 2 bases, and 7 bases had no gene match. CDR1 and CDR2 (germline): MGHRA, YSYEKL. The CDR3 extends over 17 amino acids. CDR3 in amino acids: CASSQLPGGSSNQPQHF. In DNA, the CDR3 is TGCGCCAGCAGCCAATTACCAGGGGGCTCAAGCAATCAGCCCCAGCATTTT.

The chain joins TRBV5-1 to TRBJ2-5; tentative D call: TRBD2 (6 bases). V lost 4 bases and J lost 1, with 14 bases in between. The CDR3 runs to 15 residues. Per germline, CDR1 SGHRS and CDR2 YFSETQ. CDR3 nucleotides: TGCGCCAGCAGCCCTAATGCGGGGCCCCAAGAGACCCAGTACTTC. Amino acid sequence: CASSPNAGPQETQYF. The full variable domain, in which reference TRBV5-1 and TRBJ2-5 provide the parts outside the CDR3, is KAGVTQTPRYLIKTRGQQVTLSCSPISGHRSVSWYQQTPGQGLQFLFEYFSETQRNKGNFPGRFSGRQFSNSRSEMNVSTLELGDSALYLCASSPNAGPQETQYFGPGTRLLVL.

The rearrangement joins TRBV10-3 to TRBJ1-4, with unresolved D. Germline V lookup: CDR1 ENHRY, CDR2 SYGVKD. V lost 0 bases and J 3 bases, leaving 8 bases between the germline ends. The CDR3 sequence is 15 residues long. This CDR3 reads CAISESGVPNEKLFF. The CDR3, as DNA: TGTGCCATCAGTGAGTCGGGCGTTCCTAATGAAAAACTGTTTTTT.

The chain links TRBV6-1 to TRBJ2-5; 11 nucleotides agree with TRBD2. The CDR3 is 17 residues long. Germline CDR1 and CDR2: MNHNS and SASEGT. The J segment lost 2 bases and the V segment lost 4 bases, leaving 9 bases of the junction unmatched. The CDR3 loop reads CASSARPSGGPQETQYF. The CDR3 DNA follows: TGTGCCAGCAGTGCTCGTCCTAGCGGGGGGCCACAAGAGACCCAGTACTTC.

J is TRBJ2-3 and V is TRBV6-5, with TRBD2 identical over 9 bases. The length of the CDR3 is 15 residues. The V gene's germline CDR1 is MNHEY and CDR2 SVGAGI. Germline trimming cut 6 bases from V and 0 bases from J; bases unmatched to any gene: 4. As DNA, the CDR3 is TGTGCCAGCAGGACTAGCGGTGCTAGCACAGATACGCAGTATTTT. Protein: CASRTSGASTDTQYF.

This chain uses TRBV28 with TRBJ2-5, with D perhaps matching TRBD2 (6 bases). The germline gives CDR1 MDHEN, CDR2 SYDVKM. Between the trimmed V and J ends, which lost 4 bases and 5 bases, there was a span of 11 bases. The CDR3 extends over 13 amino acids. The CDR3: CASSWGDAETQYF. Written as DNA, the CDR3 is TGTGCCAGCAGTTGGGGGGACGCCGAGACCCAGTACTTC.

This chain uses TRBV27 with TRBJ1-5; D is unclear. CDR1 is MNHEY, CDR2 SMNVEV, per germline (reference sequence). V was cut by 2 bases and J by 4 bases, with 9 bases left in between. CDR3 length equals 14 residues. The CDR3 protein is CASSLSPVNQPQHF. In DNA, the CDR3 is TGTGCCAGCAGTTTAAGTCCGGTAAATCAGCCCCAGCATTTT.

There are a few counts of this clone. V gene TRBV18 combines with J gene TRBJ2-3, with a possible D match to TRBD1 (5 bases). The CDR3 covers 14 residues. The germline CDR1 and CDR2 sequences are KGHSH and LQKENI. Trimming cost V 5 bases and J 3 bases, with 12 bases left between them. DNA of the CDR3: TGTGCCAGCTCATCGCAAACAGGAACAGATACGCAGTATTTT. This translates into CASSSQTGTDTQYF. Looking up the rest from reference TRBV18 and TRBJ2-3 gives the full variable domain: NAGVMQNPRHLVRRRGQEARLRCSPMKGHSHVYWYRQLPEEGLKFMVYLQKENIIDESGMPKERFSAEFPKEGPSILRIQQVVRGDSAAYFCASSSQTGTDTQYFGPGTRLTVL.

This rearrangement joins TRBV7-8 to TRBJ1-1; TRBD1 is a possible D gene (6 bases). V lost 4 bases, J lost 1 base, and 16 bases lay in between. This CDR3 contains 16 residues. Germline-derived CDR1 and CDR2 are SGHVS and FQNEAQ. DNA for the CDR3: TGTGCCAGCAGCTCCTCCAGTTCCAGGGGGAACACTGAAGCTTTCTTT. Translation gives CASSSSSSRGNTEAFF. Full variable domain (remainder filled in from reference TRBV7-8 and TRBJ1-1): GAGVSQSPRYKVAKRGQDVALRCDPISGHVSLFWYQQALGQGPEFLTYFQNEAQLDKSGLPSDRFFAERPEGSVSTLKIQRTQQEDSAVYLCASSSSSSRGNTEAFFGQGTRLTVV.

The gene calls are TRBV11-2 and TRBJ1-4; D is possibly TRBD1 (5 bases). The V end was cut by 2 bases, the J end by 4 bases, with 14 bases between. Per the germline V gene, CDR1 is SGHAT and CDR2 is FQNNGV. CDR3 size: 16 residues. This chain's CDR3 is CASSLRSLGGNEKLFF. CDR3 in DNA: TGTGCCAGCAGCTTAAGAAGCTTGGGGGGTAATGAAAAACTGTTTTTT.

The chain combines TRBV6-5 with TRBJ2-7; a weak D match, TRBD2 (7 bases). CDR3 length: 12 residues. Germline V gene data show CDR1 as MNHEY and CDR2 as SVGAGI. V shed 8 bases and J shed 2 bases, with 10 bases lying between them. Written as DNA, the CDR3 is TGTGCCAGCTCGGGGGGCCCCTACGAGCAGTACTTC. This gives the protein CASSGGPYEQYF.

The gene calls are TRBV6-6 and TRBJ2-1, with TRBD2 identical over 8 bases. The CDR3 loop spans 14 amino acids. V gave up 2 bases and J gave up 10 bases; unmatched junction bases: 7. CDR1 and CDR2 (germline): MNHNY, SVGAGI (reference sequence). The DNA for the CDR3 is TGTGCCAGCAGTTACACCGGGGGGGCAGGGGAGCAGTTCTTC. Amino acids: CASSYTGGAGEQFF.

The V and J genes are TRBV15 and TRBJ2-5; the D is unclear. Per germline, CDR1 LNHNV and CDR2 YYDKDF (reference sequence). V was trimmed by 0 bases and J by 2 bases, leaving 4 bases between them. This CDR3 has 13 amino acids. Here the CDR3 DNA reads TGTGCCACCAGCAGAGAGGCTCAAGAGACCCAGTACTTC. This translates into CATSREAQETQYF.

The chain employs TRBV10-2 and TRBJ1-2, with D maybe TRBD1 (6 bases). The germline gives CDR1 WSHSY, CDR2 SAAADI. There are 12 residues in the CDR3. Between the trimmed V and J ends, which lost 4 bases and 4 bases, there was a span of 7 bases. The DNA of the CDR3 is TGCGCCAGCAGTGTGGGGGCCTATGGCTACACCTTC. Amino acids: CASSVGAYGYTF.

The chain uses TRBV15 and TRBJ1-6, with 7 bases that match TRBD1. The ends lost 1 base at V and 7 bases at J; junction bases unmatched: 4. Germline lookup yields CDR1 LNHNV and CDR2 YYDKDF (reference sequence). The CDR3 consists of 15 residues. This CDR3 reads CATSRVTGTNSPLHF. CDR3 nucleotides: TGTGCCACCAGCAGAGTGACAGGGACGAATTCACCCCTCCACTTT.

J is TRBJ2-5 and V is TRBV7-7, with 9 positions matching TRBD1. CDR1 and CDR2 from the germline V gene are SSHAT and FNYEAQ (reference sequence). V was pared by 5 bases and J by 4 bases, with 8 bases of the junction left unmatched. The CDR3 contains 15 residues. CDR3 coding DNA: TGTGCCAGCAGCCCCCAGGGACAGGGAACAGAGACCCAGTACTTC. Protein product: CASSPQGQGTETQYF.

The chain joins TRBV7-6 to TRBJ1-1, with 7 nucleotides matching TRBD1. CDR3 length: 14 residues. V lost 3 bases and J lost 4; bases outside the gene matches: 5. CDR1 and CDR2 from the germline V gene are SGHVS and FNYEAQ. The CDR3 region has the DNA TGTGCCAGCAGCTTCTTACAGGGGCCCACTGAAGCTTTCTTT. Protein sequence: CASSFLQGPTEAFF. Drawing the rest from reference TRBV7-6 and TRBJ1-1, the complete variable domain is GAGVSQSPRYKVTKRGQDVALRCDPISGHVSLYWYRQALGQGPEFLTYFNYEAQQDKSGLPNDRFSAERPEGSISTLTIQRTEQRDSAMYRCASSFLQGPTEAFFGQGTRLTVV.

The rearrangement uses TRBV7-9 and TRBJ2-3, with TRBD2 matching over 9 bases. V was pared by 4 bases and J by 2 bases, with 4 bases of the junction left unmatched. Germline lookup yields CDR1 SEHNR and CDR2 FQNEAQ (reference sequence). This CDR3 has 15 residues. The CDR3 DNA sequence: TGTGCCAGCAGCTCCCAGCGGGGGGCCACAGATACGCAGTATTTT. Translating gives CASSSQRGATDTQYF.

With respect to this clone: The sample has other DNA sequences that encode this CDR3 too. The CDR3 spells CASSFDSLNSPLHF. CDR3 sequence (DNA): TGTGCCAGCAGCTTCGACAGTTTAAATTCACCCCTCCACTTT. V usage is TRBV7-6 and J usage is TRBJ1-6, with D maybe TRBD1 (5 bases). CDR3 length equals 14 residues. CDR1 SGHVS and CDR2 FNYEAQ come from the germline V gene. V was pared by 3 bases and J by 7 bases, with 10 bases between. The full variable domain, rest sourced from reference TRBV7-6 and TRBJ1-6, is GAGVSQSPRYKVTKRGQDVALRCDPISGHVSLYWYRQALGQGPEFLTYFNYEAQQDKSGLPNDRFSAERPEGSISTLTIQRTEQRDSAMYRCASSFDSLNSPLHFGNGTRLTVT.

This rearrangement joins TRBV7-6 to TRBJ2-7, with a possible D match to TRBD2 (6 bases). The CDR3 contains 14 residues. V shed 5 bases and J shed 2 bases, with 13 bases lying between them. Germline assignment: CDR1 SGHVS and CDR2 FNYEAQ. DNA of the CDR3: TGTGCCAGCAGCCCCACGGGAGATACCTACGAGCAGTACGTC. Encoded protein: CASSPTGDTYEQYV.

This clone was detected only a few times. The CDR3 loop is CASRSTETQYF. The CDR3 bases are TGTGCCAGCAGATCTACTGAGACCCAGTACTTC. The chain combines TRBV2 with TRBJ2-5; no clear D gene. The CDR3 runs 11 residues. Germline values: CDR1 SNHLY, CDR2 FYNNEI. With 6 bases removed from V and 5 bases from J, the gap between germline ends came to 7 bases.

The CDR3 DNA is TGTGCCAGCAGTTTAGGGACAGAGCATCAGCCCCAGCATTTT. Translation gives CASSLGTEHQPQHF. The chain is built from TRBV28 and TRBJ1-5; 7 nucleotides agree with TRBD1. Germline CDR1 is MDHEN and CDR2 is SYDVKM. The CDR3 length is 14 residues. Losses at the gene ends were 2 bases for V and 5 bases for J; bases not matched to a gene: 3.

The chain combines TRBV6-6 with TRBJ1-4, with 10 bases that match TRBD1. The CDR3 covers 15 residues. Unmatched junction bases numbered 8, after V lost 6 bases and J lost 7 bases. Germline V gene sequence: CDR1 MNHNY, CDR2 SVGAGI (reference sequence). This chain's CDR3 is CASSSGQGFGEKLFF. The CDR3 DNA sequence: TGTGCCAGCAGCTCGGGACAGGGGTTTGGTGAAAAACTGTTTTTT.

The J gene is TRBJ2-7, the V gene TRBV21-1; the table's D call, TRBD2, was not checked against the DNA. TRBV21-1 is labeled a pseudogene. CDR3 length equals 17 residues. CDR3 protein: CASREGASGELSYEQYV. The CDR3 DNA is TGTGCCAGCAGGGAAGGGGCTAGCGGGGAATTATCCTACGAGCAGTACGTC.

The chain uses TRBV6-1 and TRBJ1-1; the D is unclear. The CDR3 has 13 amino acids. Germline V gene data show CDR1 as MNHNS and CDR2 as SASEGT. The V end was cut by 1 base, the J end by 2 bases, with 5 bases between. The CDR3 is CASSEGANTEAFF. The CDR3 nucleotides are TGTGCCAGCAGTGAAGGGGCCAACACTGAAGCTTTCTTT.

This rearrangement joins TRBV7-2 to TRBJ2-1; 7 bases match TRBD1. There are 15 residues in the CDR3. Trimming removed 0 bases from V and 2 bases from J; junction bases left unmatched: 1. CDR1 and CDR2 from the germline V gene are SGHTA and FQGNSA. The CDR3 nucleotides are TGTGCCAGCAGCTTAGCAGGGACAGCCTACAATGAGCAGTTCTTC. Protein sequence: CASSLAGTAYNEQFF.

The V gene is TRBV27, the J gene TRBJ1-1; 10 bases map to TRBD1. CDR3 length: 16 residues. Germline V gene sequence: CDR1 MNHEY, CDR2 SMNVEV (reference sequence). V lost 1 base to trimming and J lost 4 bases; unmatched junction nucleotides: 6. This CDR3 is CASSLWGTGVPTEAFF. The CDR3 bases are TGTGCCAGCAGTTTATGGGGGACAGGGGTACCCACTGAAGCTTTCTTT.

This chain uses TRBV18 with TRBJ1-3; D possibly corresponds to TRBD1 (6 bases). Germline CDR1 and CDR2: KGHSH and LQKENI. Trimming removed 0 bases from V and 2 bases from J, with 14 bases in between. CDR3 length: 17 amino acids. The CDR3 nucleotides read TGTGCCAGCTCACCACCGAATGGGCAGGGGCCTGGAAACACCATATATTTT. Translation: CASSPPNGQGPGNTIYF.

This chain uses TRBV12-5 with TRBJ1-1; possibly TRBD1 for D (6 bases). The CDR3 is 16 amino acids. Germline lookup yields CDR1 LGHNT and CDR2 FRNRAP. Trimming took 0 bases from V and 2 from J, leaving 13 bases between them. CDR3 sequence (DNA): TGTGCTAGTGGTTTGGTAGTGGGGGCGCTTAACACTGAAGCTTTCTTT. This translates into CASGLVVGALNTEAFF.

The chain links TRBV14 to TRBJ1-2; no firm D call. Trimming took off 0 bases at V and 1 base at J, with 18 bases between the two ends. Germline CDR1 and CDR2: SGHDN and FVKESK. The CDR3 is 18 amino acids. CDR3 nucleotides: TGTGCCAGCAGCCAAGAGAACATTGGACTATCCTTTAACTATGGCTACACCTTC. Translation: CASSQENIGLSFNYGYTF.

The chain employs TRBV15 and TRBJ2-5, with a weak D call TRBD1 (6 bases). V gave up 0 bases and J gave up 4 bases, with 12 bases separating them. The CDR3 consists of 15 residues. The germline CDR1 and CDR2 sequences are LNHNV and YYDKDF (reference sequence). The CDR3: CATSRDLSGVETQYF. In DNA, the CDR3 is TGTGCCACCAGCAGAGATCTGTCAGGGGTAGAGACCCAGTACTTC.